This T cell receptor beta chain was recovered during a study of CD8+CD57+ T cells in acquired aplastic anemia. Study findings and constraints: About 30 CD8+ CDR3 sequences occurred in both the patients and the controls. No significant difference in CD8+ Simpson's diversity was found between patients and controls.

Genomic DNA served as template for TCR beta VDJ and CDR3 profiling. TCRdb recomputed calls from the reads with MiXCR, one row per CDR3 protein. Among about 270,000 distinct CDR3 sequences listed, approximately 86% were seen once. Germline lookup yields CDR1 SNHLY and CDR2 FYNNEI. Including both end residues, the CDR3 is 15 amino acids long. CD8+CD57+ cell expansion had been shown by flow cytometry in patients chosen for sequencing. Every patient presented with severe acquired aplastic anemia. Blood came from patients not yet given any therapy. To note about this clonotype: The antigen remains undetermined. No conserved phenylalanine or tryptophan is present at the end of the CDR3, so a read error is the likely explanation. It is unclear where the CDR3 begins or ends on the DNA, so no DNA is shown, and the CDR3 is as TCRdb lists it.

Material for sequencing was sorted CD4+, CD8+, or CD8+CD57+ T cells (not recorded which) from PBMCs. This TCR derives from a human donor with aplastic anemia. The V gene is TRBV2, the J gene TRBJ2-2; the table gives TRBD1 as D, unverified against the DNA. CDR3 sequence reads: CASSLAVWGPGELFV.